The 16 T cell receptor beta chains given below trace back to one sample, sequenced in a study of early T cells in non-severe SARS-CoV-2 infection listed by TCRdb under 2021. Libraries came from 5' RACE. Instrument used: NextSeq 500. Using fastp at Q25 and MiXCR, TCRdb reprocessed the public reads and kept productive beta chains. When rows share a CDR3 protein, they turn into one entry using the most common DNA and genes. This sample has fewer than 100,000 distinct CDR3 sequences in its table, and about 16% of those were observed once. The top ten clonotypes cover roughly 3% of the sample. Sequencing was performed on whole blood. Every receptor here comes from an adult who was a healthcare worker with PCR-confirmed SARS-CoV-2 infection or an uninfected control (not recorded which).

CDR3 protein: CASSRRVFTEAFF. In DNA, the CDR3 is TGTGCCAGCAGCCGGCGGGTGTTCACTGAAGCTTTCTTT. The chain has TRBV5-8 and TRBJ1-1, with no clear D. The CDR3 has 13 amino acids. The V gene's germline CDR1 is SGHTS and CDR2 YDEGEE. Trimming removed 4 bases at V and 4 bases at J, with 11 bases between.

This clonotype was seen only a few times. The chain joins TRBV29-1 to TRBJ1-2, with D tentatively TRBD1 (6 bases). CDR1 and CDR2 from the germline V gene are SQVTM and ANQGSEA. This CDR3 region has 14 residues. V was shortened by 0 bases and J by 2 bases, with 10 bases between the two germline ends. CDR3 nucleotides: TGCAGCGTTGAAGATTGGACAGAAAACTATGGCTACACCTTC. Protein sequence: CSVEDWTENYGYTF.

This clonotype was observed a handful of times. The chain carries TRBV7-3 and TRBJ2-5, with 10 bases identical to TRBD1. V lost 3 bases to trimming and J lost 4 bases; unmatched junction nucleotides: 11. CDR1 is SGHTA, CDR2 FQGTGA, per germline. CDR3 length: 17 residues. DNA for the CDR3: TGTGCCAGCAGCTTCGGTACTGGGACAGGGGAGGGAGAGACCCAGTACTTC. Translating it yields CASSFGTGTGEGETQYF.

V usage is TRBV12-3 or TRBV12-4 and J usage is TRBJ2-7; 7 bases line up with TRBD1. With V trimmed by 4 bases and J by 5 bases, 8 bases remained unmatched. CDR3 length: 14 residues. CDR3 sequence (DNA): TGTGCCAGCAGTTCCACCGGGACAGTCAACGAGCAGTACTTC. This codes for CASSSTGTVNEQYF.

This sequence joins TRBV12-3 or TRBV12-4 and TRBJ2-2; 16 bases are a match to TRBD2. After removal of 7 bases from V and 7 bases from J, the junction contained 12 bases not matched to a gene. The CDR3 totals 18 residues. In nucleotides, the CDR3 is TGTGCCAGCAACTTCCCGGGGACTAGCGGGAGGGAAAACGGGGAGCTGTTTTTT. It yields the protein CASNFPGTSGRENGELFF.

The gene calls are TRBV15 and TRBJ1-2; D perhaps matches TRBD1 (6 bases). CDR3 size: 15 residues. Germline loops: CDR1 LNHNV, CDR2 YYDKDF (reference sequence). The germline V and J ends were trimmed by 0 bases and 5 bases, with 13 bases remaining between them. CDR3 loop: CATSREARGRYGYTF. The CDR3 DNA follows: TGTGCCACCAGCAGAGAGGCTCGGGGGCGGTATGGCTACACCTTC.

This chain connects TRBV28 to TRBJ2-5; D is perhaps TRBD2 (5 bases). Germline lookup yields CDR1 MDHEN and CDR2 SYDVKM. V was cut by 2 bases and J by 4 bases, with 11 bases left in between. This CDR3 has 14 amino acids. The CDR3 DNA follows: TGTGCCAGCAGTTTAGCACCACTAGGAGAGACCCAGTACTTC. This encodes CASSLAPLGETQYF.

In its sample, this clonotype was seen a few times. The chain links TRBV4-2 to TRBJ1-2; D may be TRBD1 (5 bases). This CDR3 has 17 amino acids. Germline V CDR1 and CDR2: LGHNA, YNFKEQ. V was cut by 4 bases and J by 0 bases, with 18 bases left in between. The CDR3 spells CASSLALPAGANYGYTF. The CDR3 nucleotides read TGTGCCAGCAGCCTCGCCCTACCGGCGGGGGCTAACTATGGCTACACCTTC.

This clonotype was counted only a few times. The chain joins TRBV11-2 to TRBJ2-7; D gene uncertain. Trimming removed 4 bases from V and 2 bases from J, with 9 bases in between. Per germline, CDR1 SGHAT and CDR2 FQNNGV. The CDR3 length is 13 residues. This CDR3 reads CASSSDSPYEQYF. The CDR3 nucleotides are TGTGCCAGCAGCTCAGATTCACCCTACGAGCAGTACTTC.

This rearrangement joins TRBV29-1 to TRBJ2-7; 7 bases are shared with TRBD2. The germline V gene has CDR1 SQVTM and CDR2 ANQGSEA. V shed 4 bases, J shed 2 bases, and the junction held 11 bases outside the gene matches. The CDR3 runs 15 residues. The CDR3 loop reads CSVAPSGLGPYEQYF. Here the CDR3 DNA reads TGCAGCGTTGCTCCATCCGGACTAGGTCCCTACGAGCAGTACTTC.

In its sample, this clonotype was seen many times. The chain's CDR3 is CASSPLAGGPTDTQYF. CDR3 nucleotide sequence: TGTGCCAGCTCACCCCTTGCGGGGGGGCCCACAGATACGCAGTATTTT. This sequence joins TRBV18 and TRBJ2-3, with TRBD2 matching over 9 bases. V shed 3 bases, J shed 2 bases, and the junction held 6 bases outside the gene matches. Germline V CDR1 and CDR2: KGHSH, LQKENI. The CDR3 is 16 amino acids.

This clonotype was detected a few times. The chain carries TRBV2 and TRBJ2-3; maybe TRBD2 (6 bases). CDR1 and CDR2 from the germline V gene are SNHLY and FYNNEI. The CDR3 consists of 14 residues. With 0 bases removed from V and 8 bases from J, the gap between germline ends came to 12 bases. The CDR3 nucleotides are TGTGCCAGCAGTGAAGCTTCTCCGGGAGTTACGCAGTATTTT. It yields the protein CASSEASPGVTQYF.

This clonotype has more than one count but fewer than ten. V and J are TRBV30 and TRBJ1-6; 7 positions agree with TRBD1. Per the germline V gene, CDR1 is GTSNPN and CDR2 is SVGIG (reference sequence). The CDR3 runs to 17 residues. Trimming took 2 bases from V and 6 from J; bases not matched to a gene: 13. CDR3 DNA sequence: TGTGCCTGGAGTAAGGCAGGGGGAGCGGGAGGTAATTCACCCCTCCACTTT. Translation gives CAWSKAGGAGGNSPLHF.

This clonotype was found a few times. This chain uses TRBV7-2 with TRBJ2-3; weak D call: TRBD2 (6 bases). The CDR3 is 16 amino acids. Germline CDR1 reads SGHTA; CDR2 reads FQGNSA. Trimming cost V 1 base and J 1 base, with 12 bases left between them. CDR3 in amino acids: CASSLGVTGGTDTQYF. DNA for the CDR3: TGTGCCAGCAGCTTAGGGGTAACGGGAGGCACAGATACGCAGTATTTT.

In the case of this clonotype: A much larger clone differs from this one at a single base, so this may be a read error. The chain is built from TRBV6-1 and TRBJ2-7, with D perhaps matching TRBD1 (6 bases). This CDR3 has 10 residues. The V gene's germline CDR1 is MNHNS and CDR2 SASEGT. CDR3 nucleotide sequence: TGTGTCAGCAGGGGCTACGAGCAGTACTTC. Its translation: CVSRGYEQYF.

In this sample, this clonotype turned up many times. The chain joins TRBV12-3 or TRBV12-4 to TRBJ1-5, with a tentative D call TRBD1 (6 bases). The CDR3 runs 13 residues. Between the trimmed V and J ends, which lost 7 bases and 4 bases, there was a span of 11 bases. The CDR3 is CASTLDRNQPQHF. The CDR3, as DNA: TGTGCCAGCACCCTGGACAGAAATCAGCCCCAGCATTTT.